This T cell receptor beta chain derives from a study of CD8 T cells in ankylosing spondylitis. Preparation of TCR beta libraries was done by quantitative 5'-RACE with molecular barcodes. A single record per CDR3 protein comes from TCRdb applying MiXCR to the 5' RACE reads. The sample carries around 390,000 distinct CDR3 sequences, 20% to 25% recorded once. General study findings and limits: In synovial fluid and blood from reactive arthritis, some motif variants were previously reported. Reported data indicate significant enrichment of disease-linked clones within matched ankylosing spondylitis synovial fluid. Clones linked to disease, bearing a CD8+ phenotype, were relatively rare in peripheral blood. Characteristic of ankylosing spondylitis blood, it appeared, was a TCR beta motif comprising roughly eight highly homologous variants.

This clonotype was detected only a few times. Its specificity is unknown. CDR3 length equals 13 residues. Between the trimmed V and J ends, which lost 7 bases and 4 bases, there was a span of 11 bases. Germline V gene data show CDR1 as ENHRY and CDR2 as SYGVKD. The chain couples TRBV10-3 to TRBJ2-1; D is unresolved. This receptor was obtained from a male donor with ankylosing spondylitis. The sequenced sample consisted of blood, either unsorted or a sorted T cell fraction (not recorded which). The CDR3 DNA reads as TGTGCCATCACCCGAGCAGGATACAATGAGCAGTTCTTC. Translation gives CAITRAGYNEQFF.